The 15 T cell receptor beta chains listed next were all sequenced from one sample in a study of metastatic and nonmetastatic thyroid tumors. TCRdb reanalyzed the PCR reads via MiXCR. Of roughly 48,000 clones in the sample, approximately 19% were seen once. There were no patients who had received any treatment before thyroid surgery. Sequencing input: blood. These TCRs come from a female donor with papillary thyroid cancer or a benign thyroid nodule (not recorded which). Some clones in this sample may be carry-over from other donors' samples.

V usage is TRBV5-1 and J usage is TRBJ2-1, with D possibly being TRBD1 (5 bases). Trimming removed 4 bases at V and 5 bases at J, with 19 bases between. CDR3 size: 16 residues. Per germline, CDR1 SGHRS and CDR2 YFSETQ. CDR3 in DNA: TGCGCCAGCAGCCTGATTAGGGGTCGGTCCCACAATGAGCAGTTCTTC. Translating it yields CASSLIRGRSHNEQFF.

To note about this clone: This may be a read error: a much more frequent sequence differs by one nucleotide. At the DNA level, this CDR3 is encoded by other sequences in the same sample as well. The CDR3 nucleotides are TGCAGTGCCGGGCGGTTCAATAGCAATCAGCCCCAGCATTTT. Translated: CSAGRFNSNQPQHF. The chain links TRBV20-1 to TRBJ1-5, with D hard to call. The CDR3 covers 14 residues. Germline lookup yields CDR1 DFQATT and CDR2 SNEGSKA (reference sequence). V lost 6 bases, J lost 0 bases, and 12 bases lay in between.

The table lists this clone with many counts. This could be a read error, since a much larger clone is one nucleotide away. The chain links TRBV25-1 to TRBJ1-6; 8 nucleotides align to TRBD1. This CDR3 has 17 amino acids. Unmatched junction bases numbered 13, after V lost 6 bases and J lost 6 bases. Germline CDR1 MGHDK, CDR2 SYGVNS. The CDR3, as DNA: TGTGCCAGCAGGTATTCCCTACAGGGGGGGGGTAATTCACCCCTCCACTTT. It is translated as CASRYSLQGGGNSPLHF.

This clone was seen repeatedly, ten times or more. The V gene is TRBV24-1, the J gene TRBJ2-1; 7 bases are shared with TRBD2. Trimming took 3 bases from V and 0 from J; bases not matched to a gene: 4. The CDR3 spans 16 residues. Germline values: CDR1 KGHDR, CDR2 SFDVKD. The DNA for the CDR3 is TGTGCCACCAGTGATCCTAGCGGTAGCTCCTACAATGAGCAGTTCTTC. This encodes CATSDPSGSSYNEQFF.

In its sample, this clone was seen many times. The chain carries TRBV7-8 and TRBJ1-2, with D unresolved. This CDR3 contains 15 residues. Germline V gives CDR1 SGHVS, CDR2 FQNEAQ. The ends were cut back, 5 bases at V and 4 bases at J, with 17 bases in the middle. The CDR3 nucleotides read TGTGCCAGCAGCCCCTCGGAGTCCACCGGCTATGGCTACACCTTC. Amino acid sequence: CASSPSESTGYGYTF.

Sample share makes this clone medium-sized. CDR3 region: CASSPLKGVSAGELFF. DNA for the CDR3: TGTGCCAGCAGCCCTCTGAAGGGTGTTTCGGCCGGGGAGCTGTTTTTT. The chain couples TRBV6-4 to TRBJ2-2, with D unclear. The CDR3 spans 16 residues. Germline V CDR1 and CDR2: MRHNA, SNTAGT. V was pared by 6 bases and J by 6 bases, with 20 bases between.

This clone has ten or more counts. The rearrangement uses TRBV6-1 and TRBJ2-7, with 8 bases lining up with TRBD1. The CDR3 has 13 residues. Germline CDR1 and CDR2: MNHNS and SASEGT. The V segment lost 5 bases and the J segment 5 bases; nucleotides outside the gene matches: 5. The CDR3 reads CASSFGQGNEQYF. Written as DNA, the CDR3 is TGTGCCAGCAGTTTCGGACAGGGCAACGAGCAGTACTTC.

In regard to this clone: The junction departs from the called germline gene at one end, perhaps through a read error. The chain combines TRBV5-4 with TRBJ2-3; D uncertain. The CDR3 is made up of 13 amino acids. Germline lookup yields CDR1 SGHNT and CDR2 YYREEE (reference sequence). CDR3 sequence (DNA): TGTGCCAGCGCTTCTGTCAACACAGATGCGCAGTATTTT. As protein: CASASVNTDAQYF.

This clone was recorded once. This chain links TRBV4-3 with TRBJ1-2, with D unclear. The ends were cut back, 4 bases at V and 4 bases at J, with 13 bases in the middle. This CDR3 is built from 14 residues. Germline V gives CDR1 LGHNA, CDR2 YSLEER. The CDR3 protein is CASSPKLVSYGYTF. As DNA, the CDR3 is TGCGCCAGCAGCCCTAAATTAGTGAGCTATGGCTACACCTTC.

This clone was observed at least ten times. V and J are TRBV9 and TRBJ2-3; a weak D match, TRBD2 (5 bases). Deletions cut 4 bases from V and 0 bases from J, with 12 bases between. CDR3 length equals 15 residues. Germline CDR1 SGDLS, CDR2 YYNGEE. CDR3 DNA sequence: TGTGCCAGCAGCTCATACGAGGGTAGCACAGATACGCAGTATTTT. Amino acid sequence: CASSSYEGSTDTQYF.

This clone was observed at least ten times. The chain has TRBV18 and TRBJ2-6; D is unclear. Germline CDR1 reads KGHSH; CDR2 reads LQKENI. V lost 3 bases to trimming and J lost 3 bases, with 0 bases between them. The CDR3 runs 12 residues. The CDR3 region has the DNA TGTGCCAGCTCACCTGGGGCCAACGTCCTGACTTTC. Amino acids: CASSPGANVLTF.

The V call is TRBV5-6, the J call TRBJ2-1; 7 positions match TRBD2. Unmatched junction bases numbered 3, after V lost 3 bases and J lost 6 bases. This CDR3 contains 13 residues. Germline V gene sequence: CDR1 SGHDT, CDR2 YYEEEE. The CDR3 protein is CASSWWGGNEQFF. The CDR3 bases are TGTGCCAGCAGCTGGTGGGGGGGCAATGAGCAGTTCTTC.

This clone has ten or more counts. The chain has TRBV6-1 and TRBJ2-5, with TRBD2 matching over 10 bases. V lost 7 bases to trimming and J lost 4 bases; unmatched junction nucleotides: 9. CDR1 is MNHNS, CDR2 SASEGT, per germline. The CDR3 extends over 15 amino acids. The DNA for the CDR3 is TGTGCCAGCACTAGCGGGAGCTACCGAGGAGAGACCCAGTACTTC. Protein sequence: CASTSGSYRGETQYF.

This clone was seen ten or more times. A much larger clone is a single base away; this may be a read error. The CDR3 reads CAASDASGGADTQYF. In nucleotides, the CDR3 is TGTGCCGCCAGTGATGCCAGCGGGGGGGCGGATACGCAGTATTTT. The chain joins TRBV24-1 to TRBJ2-3; TRBD2 aligns across 10 bases. CDR3 length: 15 amino acids. Germline values: CDR1 KGHDR, CDR2 SFDVKD.

This clone appeared many times. The V and J genes are TRBV7-2 and TRBJ2-1, with D unclear. V lost 2 bases and J lost 12, with 11 bases in between. This CDR3 has 12 amino acids. Germline CDR1 is SGHTA and CDR2 is FQGNSA. The CDR3 sequence is CASSLFAGAQFF. The CDR3 bases are TGTGCCAGCAGCTTATTCGCCGGTGCGCAGTTCTTC.